A single sample is the source of the 13 T cell receptor beta chains below, sequenced in a study of cytomegalovirus exposure and HLA in healthy donors. Researchers ran the PCR with 60 Vbeta and 13 Jbeta primers. The data were produced by immunoSEQ multiplex PCR, yet TCRdb's version contains in-frame clones alone and is incomplete. The sample includes approximately 180,000 clones, 80% to 85% of them seen just once. Sequencing used PBMCs. The receptors originated from a woman in her 30s in good health and CMV-seronegative.

V and J are TRBV7-8 and TRBJ2-1; a weak D match, TRBD2 (5 bases). Germline V lookup: CDR1 SGHVS, CDR2 FQNEAQ. CDR3 length equals 16 residues. V dropped 6 bases and J dropped 5 bases, with 20 bases sitting between them. CDR3: CASRELHIPGDNEQFF. The CDR3 nucleotides are TGTGCCAGCAGAGAATTACATATTCCCGGGGACAATGAGCAGTTCTTC.

The chain combines TRBV5-4 with TRBJ2-7; 7 bases agree with TRBD1. This CDR3 spans 17 amino acids. V gave up 4 bases and J gave up 1 base; unmatched junction bases: 14. Germline V gene lookup returns CDR1 SGHNT and CDR2 YYREEE (reference sequence). CDR3 in amino acids: CASSPGTATTFSYEQYF. CDR3 DNA sequence: TGTGCCAGCAGCCCGGGGACAGCGACTACGTTTTCCTACGAGCAGTACTTC.

This chain links TRBV19 with TRBJ2-1; a weak D match, TRBD1 (5 bases). This CDR3 spans 15 amino acids. Looked up from germline, CDR1 is LNHDA and CDR2 is SQIVND (reference sequence). V lost 5 bases and J 6 bases, leaving 17 bases between the germline ends. CDR3 sequence: CASSLFPGSLNEQFF. In DNA form, the CDR3 reads TGTGCCAGTAGTTTGTTCCCAGGGTCGCTCAATGAGCAGTTCTTC.

The J gene is TRBJ1-4, the V gene TRBV28; tentative D call: TRBD1 (5 bases). CDR3 length: 15 amino acids. Germline loops: CDR1 MDHEN, CDR2 SYDVKM. Trimming removed 5 bases at V and 0 bases at J, with 10 bases between. This chain's CDR3 is CASSLPQATNEKLFF. The CDR3 DNA follows: TGTGCCAGCAGTCTCCCACAGGCAACTAATGAAAAACTGTTTTTT.

J is TRBJ1-2 and V is TRBV27; no clear D. The ends were cut back, 2 bases at V and 6 bases at J, with 10 bases in the middle. From germline, CDR1 is MNHEY and CDR2 SMNVEV (reference sequence). This CDR3 has 13 residues. The CDR3: CASSLNSFDGYTF. CDR3 nucleotide sequence: TGTGCCAGCAGTTTAAATTCTTTTGATGGCTACACCTTC.

V usage is TRBV28 and J usage is TRBJ1-6; D unclear. Trimming stripped 2 bases from V and 0 bases from J, with 8 bases between. Germline V gene sequence: CDR1 MDHEN, CDR2 SYDVKM. The CDR3 has 16 residues. In DNA form, the CDR3 reads TGTGCCAGCAGTTTAGTCGCCGGCTCCTATAATTCACCCCTCCACTTT. Translation: CASSLVAGSYNSPLHF.

V usage is TRBV5-1 and J usage is TRBJ2-3; TRBD1 matches 7 bases. The trim removed 3 bases at V and 2 bases at J, leaving 12 bases unmatched. The germline gives CDR1 SGHRS, CDR2 YFSETQ. The CDR3 consists of 17 residues. The CDR3 spells CASSSGVGGSFTDTQYF. CDR3 nucleotide sequence: TGCGCCAGCAGCTCCGGTGTAGGGGGCTCTTTCACAGATACGCAGTATTTT.

V usage is TRBV4-3 and J usage is TRBJ2-3; the match to TRBD2 covers 7 bases. With V trimmed by 4 bases and J by 4 bases, 5 bases remained unmatched. The CDR3 runs 14 residues. Germline CDR1 is LGHNA and CDR2 is YSLEER. DNA of the CDR3: TGCGCCAGCAGCCTAGGTGGGGGGGCAGATACGCAGTATTTT. Translation gives CASSLGGGADTQYF.

This rearrangement joins TRBV6-4 to TRBJ2-1; 10 bases line up with TRBD2. V was pared by 0 bases and J by 4 bases, with 0 bases of the junction left unmatched. Germline assignment: CDR1 MRHNA and CDR2 SNTAGT. This CDR3 comprises 15 residues. This CDR3 is CASSDSTSGYNEQFF. CDR3 DNA: TGTGCCAGCAGTGACTCGACTAGCGGGTACAATGAGCAGTTCTTC.

This chain uses TRBV7-9 with TRBJ2-7, with D perhaps TRBD1 (6 bases). This CDR3 is built from 15 residues. V lost 4 bases to trimming and J lost 0 bases, with 13 bases between them. The V gene's germline CDR1 is SEHNR and CDR2 FQNEAQ (reference sequence). For the CDR3, the DNA is TGTGCCAGCAGCTCCTCTACAGGGTTCTCCTACGAGCAGTACTTC. Residues: CASSSSTGFSYEQYF.

The rearrangement links TRBV5-3 to TRBJ2-2; 12 bases agree with TRBD2. TRBV5-3 is identified as an open reading frame with a role that is uncertain. Trimming cost V 0 bases and J 5 bases; bases outside gene matches: 8. This CDR3 spans 18 amino acids. CDR3 bases: TGTGCCAGAAGCTTGGGTGGTACTAGCGGGGGGAGTACCGGGGAGCTGTTTTTT. Amino acid sequence: CARSLGGTSGGSTGELFF.

This clone was counted between two and nine times. The genes are TRBV7-9 and TRBJ1-4, with unresolved D. The V end lost 4 bases, the J end lost 5 bases, and 14 bases lay between the germline ends. Germline V lookup: CDR1 SEHNR, CDR2 FQNEAQ (reference sequence). The CDR3 loop spans 15 amino acids. This CDR3 is CASSSFDGENEKLFF. CDR3 bases: TGTGCCAGCAGCTCTTTTGACGGGGAGAATGAAAAACTGTTTTTT.

CDR3 sequence: CASSLGTSGYEQYF. CDR3 coding DNA: TGCGCCAGCAGCCTTGGGACTAGCGGCTACGAGCAGTACTTC. J is TRBJ2-7 and V is TRBV4-3; 11 bases map to TRBD2. Germline V gene sequence: CDR1 LGHNA, CDR2 YSLEER. Unmatched junction bases numbered 2, after V lost 4 bases and J lost 3 bases. This CDR3 contains 14 residues.